The TCR beta chain under discussion was sequenced for a study of shared clonotypes between healthy human individuals. Study-level findings and limits: The study's rarefaction showed incomplete sorted-subset sequencing despite large depth.

About this clone itself: Its antigen is currently unknown.

Profiling relied on immunoSEQ multiplex PCR, and the TCRdb table lists in-frame clones only, not all of them. This table has millions of clones, roughly 95% appearing once. The CDR3 covers 15 residues. V shed 4 bases and J 2 bases; nucleotides not matched to a gene: 6. In germline, CDR1 is MGHDK, CDR2 SYGVNS. The V call is TRBV25-1, the J call TRBJ2-7, with 9 bases identical to TRBD2. This TCR derives from a man in his late teens or twenties in good health. The specimen sequenced was naive CD4+ T cells sorted from blood. Stated subset: CD45RA+ positively selected. CDR3 sequence (DNA): TGTGCCAGCAGTGGAACGCGGGAGGGCCCCTACGAGCAGTACTTC. As protein: CASSGTREGPYEQYF.